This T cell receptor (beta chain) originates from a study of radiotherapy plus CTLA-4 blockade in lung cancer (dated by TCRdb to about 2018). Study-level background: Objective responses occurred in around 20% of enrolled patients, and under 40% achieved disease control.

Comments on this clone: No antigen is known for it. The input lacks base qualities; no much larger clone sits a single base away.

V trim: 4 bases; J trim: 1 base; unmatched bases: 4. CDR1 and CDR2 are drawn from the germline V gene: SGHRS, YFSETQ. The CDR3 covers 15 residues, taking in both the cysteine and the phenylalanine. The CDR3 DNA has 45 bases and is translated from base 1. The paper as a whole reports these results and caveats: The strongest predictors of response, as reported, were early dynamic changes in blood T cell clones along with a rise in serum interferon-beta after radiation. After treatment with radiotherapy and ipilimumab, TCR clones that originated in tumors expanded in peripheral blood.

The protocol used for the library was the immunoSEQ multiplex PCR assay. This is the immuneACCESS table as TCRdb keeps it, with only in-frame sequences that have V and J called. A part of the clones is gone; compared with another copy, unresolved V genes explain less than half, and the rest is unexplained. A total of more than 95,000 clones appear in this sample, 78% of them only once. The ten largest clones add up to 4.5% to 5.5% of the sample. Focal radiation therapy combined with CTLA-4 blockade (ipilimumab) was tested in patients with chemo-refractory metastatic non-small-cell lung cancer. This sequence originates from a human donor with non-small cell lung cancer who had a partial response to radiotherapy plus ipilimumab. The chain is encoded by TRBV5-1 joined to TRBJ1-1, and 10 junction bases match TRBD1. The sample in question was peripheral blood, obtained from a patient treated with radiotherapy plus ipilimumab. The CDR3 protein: CASSPRQGANTEAFF. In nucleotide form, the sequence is TGCGCCAGCAGCCCAAGACAGGGGGCGAACACTGAAGCTTTCTTT.